One and the same sample provided the 12 T cell receptor beta chains below, sequenced in a study of cytomegalovirus exposure and HLA in healthy donors. Researchers ran the PCR with 60 Vbeta and 13 Jbeta primers. Assay: immunoSEQ multiplex PCR; the TCRdb copy retains only in-frame clones and omits some. The sample lists 110,000 to 150,000 clones, more than 75% occurring once. Material: PBMCs. These receptors were collected from a female donor in good health and CMV-seronegative.

A single count supports this clone. This rearrangement joins TRBV4-2 to TRBJ2-2, with 12 bases matching TRBD2. This CDR3 contains 21 residues. V trimming: 3 bases; J trimming: 4 bases; junction bases outside the gene matches: 18. Germline lookup yields CDR1 LGHNA and CDR2 YNFKEQ. The CDR3 bases are TGTGCCAGCAGCCACCCCTTTTCAGCTAGCGGGGGGGCGAAAGTCACCGGGGAGCTGTTTTTT. It translates to CASSHPFSASGGAKVTGELFF.

This chain connects TRBV11-3 to TRBJ2-1; TRBD2 agrees at 8 bases. The V segment lost 4 bases and the J segment 9 bases; nucleotides outside the gene matches: 8. The CDR3 spans 14 residues. Germline-derived CDR1 and CDR2 are SGHNT and YENEEA. The CDR3 DNA sequence: TGTGCCAGCAGCTCCGGGGGGGCTAGGGGTGAGCAGTTCTTC. As protein: CASSSGGARGEQFF.

This clone occurred once. The V gene is TRBV5-4, the J gene TRBJ2-3; TRBD1 matches at 9 bases. Germline CDR1 reads SGHNT; CDR2 reads YYREEE (reference sequence). V shed 4 bases and J 2 bases; nucleotides not matched to a gene: 8. CDR3 length: 16 residues. CDR3 nucleotide sequence: TGTGCCAGCAGCCCCCAGCGGGACAGGGCCACAGATACGCAGTATTTT. Translation: CASSPQRDRATDTQYF. The entire variable domain, with the rest obtained from reference TRBV5-4 and TRBJ2-3, is as follows: ETGVTQSPTHLIKTRGQQVTLRCSSQSGHNTVSWYQQALGQGPQFIFQYYREEENGRGNFPPRFSGLQFPNYSSELNVNALELDDSALYLCASSPQRDRATDTQYFGPGTRLTVL.

Details on this clone: At one end, the junction sequence differs from germline, possibly due to a read error. The rearrangement uses TRBV4-1 and TRBJ1-4; no definite D call. The CDR3 covers 18 residues. The germline gives CDR1 MGHRA, CDR2 YSYEKL. CDR3: CASNYGQQPPHTSEKLFF. DNA of the CDR3: TGCGCCAGCAATTATGGTCAACAGCCGCCTCATACTAGTGAAAAACTGTTTTTT.

The rearrangement joins TRBV25-1 to TRBJ2-7; D might be TRBD1 (6 bases). This CDR3 has 14 amino acids. Trimming stripped 6 bases from V and 2 bases from J, with 14 bases between. CDR1 is MGHDK, CDR2 SYGVNS, per germline. CDR3 coding DNA: TGTGCCAGCAGATCAGGGGTTTTTCCCTACGAGCAGTACTTC. Its translation: CASRSGVFPYEQYF.

This clone was seen a single time. The chain joins TRBV6-5 to TRBJ1-2; 7 bases line up with TRBD1. Trimming took 4 bases from V and 7 from J; bases not matched to a gene: 15. There are 16 residues in the CDR3. CDR1 and CDR2 (germline): MNHEY, SVGAGI. CDR3 DNA sequence: TGTGCCAGCAGTTTAATCAGACCGGGACAGCGGACTGGCTACACCTTC. Protein sequence: CASSLIRPGQRTGYTF.

The CDR3 bases are TGCGCCAGCAGCTTGGGGCCAGGGTTCTCTGGGGCCAACGTCCTGACTTTC. Protein sequence: CASSLGPGFSGANVLTF. The V call is TRBV5-1, the J call TRBJ2-6, with D tentatively TRBD1 (5 bases). V shed 0 bases and J shed 0 bases, with 10 bases lying between them. The CDR3 is 17 residues long. Germline-derived CDR1 and CDR2 are SGHRS and YFSETQ.

The V gene is TRBV9, the J gene TRBJ2-4; maybe TRBD1 (5 bases). From germline, CDR1 is SGDLS and CDR2 YYNGEE. This CDR3 has 16 residues. Trimming left V 3 bases short and J 3 bases short, with 16 bases between. The CDR3: CASSAYPQEIKNIQYF. The CDR3, as DNA: TGTGCCAGCAGCGCTTATCCACAGGAGATCAAAAACATTCAGTACTTC. The full variable domain, with the rest looked up from reference TRBV9 and TRBJ2-4, is DSGVTQTPKHLITATGQRVTLRCSPRSGDLSVYWYQQSLDQGLQFLIQYYNGEERAKGNILERFSAQQFPDLHSELNLSSLELGDSALYFCASSAYPQEIKNIQYFGAGTRLSVL.

The chain has TRBV18 and TRBJ2-2; a possible D gene is TRBD2 (5 bases). The V end was cut by 3 bases, the J end by 6 bases, with 11 bases between. Germline values: CDR1 KGHSH, CDR2 LQKENI. CDR3 length: 14 amino acids. The CDR3 reads CASSPRSGSGELFF. CDR3 nucleotide sequence: TGTGCCAGCTCACCGCGTTCGGGGTCCGGGGAGCTGTTTTTT.

The chain is built from TRBV7-8 and TRBJ2-5, with TRBD2 as a possible D gene (6 bases). CDR1 is SGHVS and CDR2 is FQNEAQ in the germline V gene. Trimming took 5 bases from V and 7 from J, leaving 17 bases between them. There are 14 residues in the CDR3. The CDR3: CASSRRGLRGTQYF. The CDR3, as DNA: TGTGCCAGCAGCCGTAGGGGACTGAGGGGGACCCAGTACTTC.

This clone showed up just a few times. The genes are TRBV5-1 and TRBJ2-7; the D gene is possibly TRBD1 (6 bases). The CDR3 contains 14 residues. Germline CDR1 reads SGHRS; CDR2 reads YFSETQ. With 1 base removed from V and 3 bases from J, the gap between germline ends came to 11 bases. As DNA, the CDR3 is TGCGCCAGCAGCTTGTCTGGACAGCGCTACGAGCAGTACTTC. Encoded protein: CASSLSGQRYEQYF.

The genes are TRBV6-6 and TRBJ2-1; the match to TRBD1 covers 9 bases. The CDR3 runs 15 residues. CDR1 and CDR2 (germline): MNHNY, SVGAGI (reference sequence). With 7 bases clipped from V and 5 bases from J, the junction kept 9 bases outside the gene matches. The DNA for the CDR3 is TGTGCCAGCAATAACAGGGGGCTAGCGGACAATGAGCAGTTCTTC. Translation: CASNNRGLADNEQFF.